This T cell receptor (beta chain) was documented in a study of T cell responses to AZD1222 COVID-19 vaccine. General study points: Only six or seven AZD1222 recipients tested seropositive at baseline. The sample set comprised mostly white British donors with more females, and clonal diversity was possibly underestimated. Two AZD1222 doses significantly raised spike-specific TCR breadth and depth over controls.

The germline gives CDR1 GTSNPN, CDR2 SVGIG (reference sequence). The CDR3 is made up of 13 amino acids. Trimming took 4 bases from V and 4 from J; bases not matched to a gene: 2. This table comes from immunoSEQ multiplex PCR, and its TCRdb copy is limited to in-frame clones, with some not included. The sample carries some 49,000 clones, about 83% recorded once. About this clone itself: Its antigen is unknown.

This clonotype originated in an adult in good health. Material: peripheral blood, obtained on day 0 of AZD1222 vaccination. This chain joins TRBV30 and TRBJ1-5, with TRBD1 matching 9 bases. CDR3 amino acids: CAWTQGANQPQHF. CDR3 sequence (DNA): TGTGCCTGGACACAGGGGGCAAATCAGCCCCAGCATTTT.